This T cell receptor (beta chain) was obtained from a study of blood T cell repertoires in COVID-19. The method was immunoSEQ multiplex PCR; TCRdb's version includes in-frame clones alone and lacks a portion of them. The table has about 200,000 clones, 65% to 90% seen once. Germline CDR1 SNHLY, CDR2 FYNNEI. This CDR3 contains 14 residues. Trimming cost V 5 bases and J 0 bases, with 10 bases left between them. This rearrangement joins TRBV2 to TRBJ1-2; D not resolved. The sequence was obtained from a woman aged 40 to 50 with acute COVID-19. The sequenced sample was PBMCs or T cells enriched from blood (not recorded which). The CDR3 loop is CASSRNRANYGYTF. CDR3 coding DNA: TGTGCCAGCAGTCGAAACAGAGCTAACTATGGCTACACCTTC.